This T cell receptor (beta chain) originates from a study of blood T cell repertoires in COVID-19. Sequencing was performed with immunoSEQ multiplex PCR; in TCRdb, only in-frame clones are kept and a portion is missing. The table has 120,000 or so clones, approximately 82% seen once; the top ten hold 10% to 15%. Germline V gene lookup returns CDR1 MNHEY and CDR2 SVGAGI. Trimming took off 0 bases at V and 4 bases at J, with 6 bases between the two ends. The CDR3 has 13 amino acids. This chain links TRBV6-5 with TRBJ1-1; tentatively, D is TRBD1 (6 bases). Sequenced sample: peripheral blood. The TCR was taken from a man aged 60 to 69 with acute or convalescent COVID-19. The CDR3 here is CASSYSGGTEAFF. The CDR3 bases are TGTGCCAGCAGTTACTCAGGGGGCACTGAAGCTTTCTTT.